This is a list of T cell receptor beta chains from one sample in a study of T cell responses to AZD1222 COVID-19 vaccine. TCRdb keeps only in-frame clones here, not all; method: immunoSEQ multiplex PCR. The sample has approximately 180,000 clones, 85% to 90% seen once. The sample consisted of peripheral blood, taken on day 0 of AZD1222 vaccination. The receptors originated from an adult in good health. CDR3s include the opening cysteine and the closing phenylalanine or tryptophan. Each record gives: clone size, V gene, D gene, J gene, CDR3 protein, CDR3 DNA. D genes are given only for firm matches. Size values are once, few and many counts, or a class for expanded clones, and some rows have none.

clone size: NA
V gene: TRBV30
D gene: NA
J gene: TRBJ1-5
CDR3 protein: CAWSVGTYSNQPQHF
CDR3 DNA: TGTGCCTGGAGTGTAGGCACTTATAGCAATCAGCCCCAGCATTTT

clone size: NA
V gene: TRBV30
D gene: TRBD1
J gene: TRBJ1-3
CDR3 protein: CAWSAPPTGGENTIYF
CDR3 DNA: TGTGCCTGGAGTGCCCCACCTACAGGGGGCGAAAACACCATATATTTT

clone size: NA
V gene: TRBV28
D gene: TRBD1
J gene: TRBJ2-6
CDR3 protein: CASSSQGSGSGANVLTF
CDR3 DNA: TGTGCCAGCAGTTCACAGGGGTCGGGCTCTGGGGCCAACGTCCTGACTTTC

clone size: NA
V gene: TRBV9
D gene: TRBD1
J gene: TRBJ2-2
CDR3 protein: CASGPGDRANTGELFF
CDR3 DNA: TGTGCCAGCGGCCCCGGGGACAGGGCGAACACCGGGGAGCTGTTTTTT

clone size: once
V gene: TRBV9
D gene: TRBD1
J gene: TRBJ2-2
CDR3 protein: CASSPTYRTGANTGELFF
CDR3 DNA: TGTGCCAGCAGCCCCACTTACAGGACAGGGGCGAACACCGGGGAGCTGTTTTTT

clone size: NA
V gene: TRBV28
D gene: NA
J gene: TRBJ1-4
CDR3 protein: CASSLGGETEGLFF
CDR3 DNA: TGTGCCAGCAGTTTAGGGGGCGAAACCGAGGGGCTGTTTTTT

clone size: few
V gene: TRBV30
D gene: NA
J gene: TRBJ1-3
CDR3 protein: CAWRDPAFSGNTIYF
CDR3 DNA: TGTGCCTGGAGAGACCCTGCCTTCTCTGGAAACACCATATATTTT

clone size: NA
V gene: TRBV19
D gene: TRBD1
J gene: TRBJ1-2
CDR3 protein: CASSRGTDNYGYTF
CDR3 DNA: TGTGCCAGTAGTAGGGGGACAGATAACTATGGCTACACCTTC

clone size: once
V gene: TRBV5-1
D gene: TRBD1
J gene: TRBJ2-5
CDR3 protein: CASSLTGAIQETQYF
CDR3 DNA: TGCGCCAGCAGCTTGACAGGGGCGATCCAAGAGACCCAGTACTTC

clone size: NA
V gene: TRBV29-1
D gene: NA
J gene: TRBJ1-5
CDR3 protein: CSAAGPGINQPQHF
CDR3 DNA: TGCAGCGCTGCGGGACCAGGGATCAATCAGCCCCAGCATTTT

clone size: once
V gene: TRBV30
D gene: TRBD1
J gene: TRBJ1-2
CDR3 protein: CAWRTGVTYGYTF
CDR3 DNA: TGTGCCTGGAGGACAGGGGTAACCTATGGCTACACCTTC

clone size: NA
V gene: TRBV6-1
D gene: NA
J gene: TRBJ2-7
CDR3 protein: CASSESLLSGSYEQYF
CDR3 DNA: TGTGCCAGCAGTGAATCTTTATTAAGCGGCTCCTACGAGCAGTACTTC

clone size: NA
V gene: TRBV7-9
D gene: NA
J gene: TRBJ1-4
CDR3 protein: CASSLLGGNEKLFF
CDR3 DNA: TGTGCCAGCAGCTTACTCGGGGGGAATGAAAAACTGTTTTTT

clone size: NA
V gene: TRBV24-1
D gene: NA
J gene: TRBJ2-7
CDR3 protein: CAARQLLPSYEQYF
CDR3 DNA: TGTGCCGCCCGACAGCTACTGCCCTCCTACGAGCAGTACTTC

clone size: NA
V gene: TRBV18
D gene: TRBD1
J gene: TRBJ2-1
CDR3 protein: CASSPRDRKSSYNEQFF
CDR3 DNA: TGTGCCAGCTCACCAAGGGACAGAAAGAGCTCCTACAATGAGCAGTTCTTC

clone size: NA
V gene: TRBV5-4
D gene: TRBD2
J gene: TRBJ2-3
CDR3 protein: CASSLLAAGGTRADTQYF
CDR3 DNA: TGTGCCAGCAGCTTGTTAGCCGCGGGGGGTACTCGCGCAGATACGCAGTATTTT

clone size: NA
V gene: TRBV10-3
D gene: NA
J gene: TRBJ2-3
CDR3 protein: CAISLTGVGTDTQYF
CDR3 DNA: TGTGCCATCAGTCTAACGGGAGTTGGCACAGATACGCAGTATTTT

clone size: NA
V gene: TRBV2
D gene: TRBD1
J gene: TRBJ2-6
CDR3 protein: CASSEPRQGAGANVLTF
CDR3 DNA: TGTGCCAGCAGTGAGCCCAGACAGGGGGCCGGGGCCAACGTCCTGACTTTC

clone size: NA
V gene: TRBV27
D gene: TRBD2
J gene: TRBJ2-1
CDR3 protein: CASSLGGSGRSSYNEQFF
CDR3 DNA: TGTGCCAGCAGTTTAGGGGGTAGCGGGAGGAGCTCCTACAATGAGCAGTTCTTC

clone size: NA
V gene: TRBV5-4
D gene: NA
J gene: TRBJ1-6
CDR3 protein: CASSLRSGLGSPLHF
CDR3 DNA: TGTGCCAGCAGCTTGCGTTCGGGGCTAGGTTCACCCCTCCACTTT

clone size: NA
V gene: TRBV2
D gene: TRBD1
J gene: TRBJ2-7
CDR3 protein: CASSSTGNSYEQYF
CDR3 DNA: TGTGCCAGTTCCTCGACAGGGAACTCCTACGAGCAGTACTTC

clone size: NA
V gene: TRBV5-4
D gene: NA
J gene: TRBJ1-2
CDR3 protein: CASSLGLTLNYGYTF
CDR3 DNA: TGTGCCAGCAGCTTAGGGTTAACCCTAAACTATGGCTACACCTTC

clone size: NA
V gene: TRBV3-1/TRBV3-2
D gene: NA
J gene: TRBJ2-7
CDR3 protein: CASSPGRRAYEQYF
CDR3 DNA: TGTGCCAGCAGCCCCGGTCGCCGGGCCTACGAGCAGTACTTC

clone size: NA
V gene: TRBV30
D gene: TRBD1
J gene: TRBJ2-7
CDR3 protein: CAWSPQGGAYEQYF
CDR3 DNA: TGTGCCTGGAGCCCACAGGGGGGTGCCTACGAGCAGTACTTC

clone size: NA
V gene: TRBV19
D gene: NA
J gene: TRBJ2-4
CDR3 protein: CASSPPGYIQYF
CDR3 DNA: TGTGCCAGTAGTCCTCCTGGATACATTCAGTACTTC